The 5 T cell receptor beta chains below come from one sample, sequenced in a study of technical replicates of blood from a handful of donors. This table comes from immunoSEQ multiplex PCR, and its TCRdb copy is limited to in-frame clones, with some not included. The repertoire holds about 84,000 clones, with about 97% as singletons. Sequenced sample: T cells isolated from PBMCs. The receptors stem from a human donor in good health.

The V gene is TRBV6-5, the J gene TRBJ1-3; D is unresolved. The germline gives CDR1 MNHEY, CDR2 SVGAGI. V dropped 0 bases and J dropped 0 bases, with 6 bases sitting between them. This CDR3 comprises 15 residues. The CDR3 region is CASSYSSTSGNTIYF. The CDR3 DNA follows: TGTGCCAGCAGTTACTCCAGTACCTCTGGAAACACCATATATTTT.

J is TRBJ1-3 and V is TRBV5-4, with unresolved D. Germline values: CDR1 SGHNT, CDR2 YYREEE (reference sequence). V dropped 0 bases and J dropped 0 bases, with 10 bases sitting between them. This CDR3 is built from 16 residues. The CDR3 DNA follows: TGTGCCAGCAGCTTGGTTACGGGGAGCTCTGGAAACACCATATATTTT. Its protein product is CASSLVTGSSGNTIYF.

The V gene is TRBV4-2, the J gene TRBJ2-4; D perhaps matches TRBD2 (7 bases). The CDR3 is made up of 14 amino acids. Germline CDR1 is LGHNA and CDR2 is YNFKEQ. V was clipped by 5 bases and J by 1 base, with 9 bases between them. CDR3 sequence reads: CASSSGGAKNIQYF. The CDR3 nucleotides read TGTGCCAGCAGCTCGGGGGGCGCCAAAAACATTCAGTACTTC.

The chain combines TRBV6-5 with TRBJ2-7, with a possible D match to TRBD2 (5 bases). CDR1 MNHEY and CDR2 SVGAGI come from the germline V gene. The V and J ends lost 2 bases and 0 bases respectively, with 14 bases between them. The CDR3 spans 16 residues. DNA of the CDR3: TGTGCCAGCAGTTACACAAAGGACTGGGGCTCCTACGAGCAGTACTTC. This sequence encodes CASSYTKDWGSYEQYF.

The DNA for the CDR3 is TGTGCCAGCAGACCATCAGGTCAAGAGACCCAGTACTTC. Protein: CASRPSGQETQYF. The chain employs TRBV28 and TRBJ2-5; no reliable D call. Trimming took off 6 bases at V and 2 bases at J, with 10 bases between the two ends. Germline V lookup: CDR1 MDHEN, CDR2 SYDVKM. CDR3 length equals 13 residues. The full variable domain, its missing parts supplied by reference TRBV28 and TRBJ2-5, is DVKVTQSSRYLVKRTGEKVFLECVQDMDHENMFWYRQDPGLGLRLIYFSYDVKMKEKGDIPEGYSVSREKKERFSLILESASTNQTSMYLCASRPSGQETQYFGPGTRLLVL.